This T cell receptor beta chain was sequenced for a study of blood T cell repertoires in COVID-19. Across the study: The United States, Italy and Spain supplied acute and convalescent COVID-19 samples. Sources were T cells, B-cell-depleted T cells, or PBMCs; the material itself was cDNA or gDNA.

As handled by the study authors: Cell counts per sample came from amplifying reference gene primers. TCRdb's table, derived via immunoSEQ multiplex PCR, lists solely in-frame clones and lacks some. V, J and clone size reflect that table, while D and trimming were determined from the DNA. The table lists 65,000 to 90,000 clones, 88% of them singletons. The CDR3 consists of 16 residues. Germline CDR1 and CDR2: SGHTA and FQGTGA. Trimming took 5 bases from V and 5 from J; bases not matched to a gene: 10. The receptor was derived from a woman of 80 years or more with acute or convalescent COVID-19. Sequencing was performed on peripheral blood. V usage is TRBV7-3 and J usage is TRBJ2-1; 9 bases match TRBD2. CDR3 nucleotides: TGTGCCAGCAGCCCCAGCGGGGGGCTGGGGAACAATGAGCAGTTCTTC. Amino acids: CASSPSGGLGNNEQFF. Full variable domain (remainder filled in from reference TRBV7-3 and TRBJ2-1): GAGVSQTPSNKVTEKGKYVELRCDPISGHTALYWYRQSLGQGPEFLIYFQGTGAADDSGLPNDRFFAVRPEGSVSTLKIQRTERGDSAVYLCASSPSGGLGNNEQFFGPGTRLTVL.